This TCR beta chain was documented in a study of shared clonotypes between healthy human individuals. Assay: immunoSEQ multiplex PCR; the TCRdb copy retains only in-frame clones and omits some. The data hold 650,000 to 700,000 clones, with 90% observed a single time. The CDR3 covers 14 residues. Germline V gene sequence: CDR1 LNHDA, CDR2 SQIVND (reference sequence). Trimming removed 1 base from V and 2 bases from J, with 9 bases in between. The sequenced sample was memory CD8+ T cells from PBMCs. Subset denoted: CD45RO+ cells pooled with CCR7-negative TemRA cells. The genes are TRBV19 and TRBJ2-7, with a possible D match to TRBD1 (5 bases). The sequence was obtained from a man aged 18 to 30 in good health. Some clones in this sample may be carry-over from other donors' samples. The CDR3, as DNA: TGTGCCAGTAGTATAGTATCAGGGCCCTACGAGCAGTACTTC. The encoded protein is CASSIVSGPYEQYF.